Shown below are 14 T cell receptor beta chains from a single sample sequenced in a study of blood T cell repertoires in COVID-19. Profiling relied on immunoSEQ multiplex PCR, and the TCRdb table lists in-frame clones only, not all of them. The sample records approximately 170,000 clones, about four fifths being singletons. Sequenced material: peripheral blood. These receptors originate from a woman of 80 years or more with active or convalescent COVID-19.

The CDR3 bases are TGTGCCAGCAGCCAAGATCGGCGGGGTTACAATGAGCAGTTCTTC. Amino acid sequence: CASSQDRRGYNEQFF. The gene calls are TRBV3-1 (or the pseudogene TRBV3-2) and TRBJ2-1, with D possibly matching TRBD2 (6 bases). This CDR3 has 15 amino acids. Germline V gene data show CDR1 as LGHDT and CDR2 as YNNKEL (reference sequence). V lost 0 bases, J lost 4 bases, and 10 bases lay in between.

The chain couples TRBV7-2 to TRBJ1-1; tentatively, D is TRBD1 (6 bases). The V and J ends lost 3 bases and 9 bases respectively, with 14 bases between them. There are 13 residues in the CDR3. Germline V lookup: CDR1 SGHTA, CDR2 FQGNSA. The CDR3 bases are TGTGCCAGCAGCTTCCGGACAGTGGGACAAGCTTTCTTT. It codes for CASSFRTVGQAFF.

The J gene is TRBJ1-1, the V gene TRBV14; no reliable D call. Trimming shortened V by 0 bases and J by 8 bases, and 7 bases separated the two germline ends. CDR3 size: 12 residues. Germline CDR1 reads SGHDN; CDR2 reads FVKESK. CDR3 loop: CASSQDSREAFF. The CDR3 DNA reads TGTGCCAGCAGCCAAGACAGCAGGGAAGCTTTCTTT.

V and J are TRBV6-5 and TRBJ2-3, with D possibly matching TRBD2 (5 bases). The CDR3 is made up of 15 amino acids. V lost 2 bases, J lost 0 bases, and 9 bases lay in between. CDR1 is MNHEY, CDR2 SVGAGI, per germline. CDR3 loop: CASSYTPGSTDTQYF. CDR3 bases: TGTGCCAGCAGTTACACCCCGGGGAGCACAGATACGCAGTATTTT.

The chain combines TRBV11-2 with TRBJ1-6; TRBD1 agrees at 11 bases. Germline assignment: CDR1 SGHAT and CDR2 FQNNGV. The CDR3 length is 15 residues. J was trimmed by 9 bases and V by 4 bases; bases with no gene match: 5. As DNA, the CDR3 is TGTGCCAGCAGCTCCGCGGGACAGGGGGGTTCACCCCTCCACTTT. Translating it yields CASSSAGQGGSPLHF.

The genes are TRBV6-5 and TRBJ1-1; the match to TRBD1 covers 9 bases. Germline V gene sequence: CDR1 MNHEY, CDR2 SVGAGI. Trimming took 4 bases from V and 7 from J; bases not matched to a gene: 7. The CDR3 runs 14 residues. The CDR3 here is CASSSFTGGLEAFF. In DNA form, the CDR3 reads TGTGCCAGCAGTTCCTTCACAGGGGGCCTTGAAGCTTTCTTT.

In the case of this clone: The sample holds other DNA sequences that translate to the same CDR3. The J gene is TRBJ2-7, the V gene TRBV9, with 11 positions matching TRBD2. With V trimmed by 0 bases and J by 6 bases, 2 bases remained unmatched. CDR1 and CDR2 (germline): SGDLS, YYNGEE. The CDR3 extends over 14 amino acids. In DNA, the CDR3 is TGTGCCAGCAGCGTAGGACTAGCGGGACCCGAGCAGTACTTC. It yields the protein CASSVGLAGPEQYF.

A few counts support this clone. The V and J genes are TRBV5-1 and TRBJ1-1; 7 bases are a match to TRBD1. The V gene end was trimmed by 2 bases and the J gene end by 3 bases; junction bases not matched to a gene: 4. Germline V lookup: CDR1 SGHRS, CDR2 YFSETQ. The CDR3 is made up of 14 amino acids. DNA of the CDR3: TGCGCCAGCAGCTTCTCACAGGGGTACACTGAAGCTTTCTTT. This gives the protein CASSFSQGYTEAFF.

The chain is built from TRBV7-2 and TRBJ2-2, with D perhaps TRBD2 (5 bases). V lost 2 bases, J lost 7 bases, and 20 bases lay in between. In germline, CDR1 is SGHTA, CDR2 FQGNSA. The CDR3 extends over 17 amino acids. This chain's CDR3 is CASSLRMGVVSVGELFF. The CDR3 DNA follows: TGTGCCAGCAGCTTAAGGATGGGAGTAGTATCTGTCGGGGAGCTGTTTTTT.

The gene calls are TRBV7-9 and TRBJ1-2; 7 bases map to TRBD1. The CDR3 loop spans 16 amino acids. The trim removed 6 bases at V and 4 bases at J, leaving 14 bases unmatched. Germline lookup yields CDR1 SEHNR and CDR2 FQNEAQ (reference sequence). The CDR3 DNA reads TGTGCCAGCAGTCCAATCCTCCTGACAGGGAGCTATGGCTACACCTTC. This codes for CASSPILLTGSYGYTF. Together with reference TRBV7-9 and TRBJ1-2, the CDR3 gives the full variable domain: DTGVSQNPRHKITKRGQNVTFRCDPISEHNRLYWYRQTLGQGPEFLTYFQNEAQLEKSRLLSDRFSAERPKGSFSTLEIQRTEQGDSAMYLCASSPILLTGSYGYTFGSGTRLTVV.

The chain couples TRBV5-6 to TRBJ1-5; D gene uncertain. Germline V gene sequence: CDR1 SGHDT, CDR2 YYEEEE. The CDR3 is 13 amino acids. V was cut by 2 bases and J by 1 base, with 4 bases left in between. The CDR3 protein is CASSLASNQPQHF. In nucleotides, the CDR3 is TGTGCCAGCAGCTTAGCAAGCAATCAGCCCCAGCATTTT.

The J gene is TRBJ2-5, the V gene TRBV3-1 (or the pseudogene TRBV3-2); D not certain. Per the germline V gene, CDR1 is LGHDT and CDR2 is YNNKEL (reference sequence). This CDR3 has 14 amino acids. The V end was cut by 0 bases, the J end by 3 bases, with 8 bases between. The chain's CDR3 is CASSQDLAEETQYF. DNA for the CDR3: TGTGCCAGCAGCCAAGATCTGGCGGAAGAGACCCAGTACTTC.

The chain links TRBV6-4 to TRBJ2-1; 7 bases line up with TRBD2. Per the germline V gene, CDR1 is MRHNA and CDR2 is SNTAGT. Trimming took 6 bases from V and 0 from J; bases not matched to a gene: 5. The CDR3 totals 15 residues. CDR3 bases: TGTGCCAGCAGAAGGGAGGGGAGCTCCTACAATGAGCAGTTCTTC. It codes for CASRREGSSYNEQFF.

The sample holds a few counts of this clone. The chain employs TRBV30 and TRBJ1-3; TRBD1 is a possible D gene (6 bases). The germline CDR1 and CDR2 sequences are GTSNPN and SVGIG (reference sequence). Trimming stripped 7 bases from V and 3 bases from J, with 10 bases between. The CDR3 covers 12 residues. The CDR3 loop reads CAFPGVGNTIYF. In nucleotides, the CDR3 is TGTGCCTTCCCAGGGGTTGGAAACACCATATATTTT.